Listed below are T cell receptor beta chains from one sample, sequenced in a study of blood T cell repertoires in COVID-19. Data came from immunoSEQ multiplex PCR; TCRdb stores just in-frame clones and leaves some out. The sample consists of 140,000 to 150,000 clones, approximately 82% of them appearing once. The sequencing sample was made of peripheral blood. These receptors were obtained from a man aged 55 to 70 with active or convalescent COVID-19. Both conserved end residues are part of each CDR3. A D gene is named only where the DNA matches it firmly. The listing skips clone size in some rows; elsewhere it reads once, few, many or a size class.

TRBV5-1	-	TRBJ1-1	-	CASSFFGGQSTEAFF	TGCGCCAGCAGCTTCTTTGGGGGCCAGAGCACTGAAGCTTTCTTT
TRBV5-1	-	TRBJ1-1	-	CASSLDFGAYTEAFF	TGCGCCAGCAGCTTGGATTTTGGGGCCTACACTGAAGCTTTCTTT
TRBV7-9	-	TRBJ1-1	-	CASSPDFGTPNTEAFF	TGTGCCAGCAGCCCCGACTTCGGGACACCGAACACTGAAGCTTTCTTT
TRBV7-2	TRBD1	TRBJ1-2	-	CASSLLGGQGSNYGYTF	TGTGCCAGCAGCTTATTGGGGGGACAGGGCTCTAACTATGGCTACACCTTC
TRBV27	-	TRBJ1-2	-	CASSPTSDAYTF	TGTGCCAGCAGTCCCACTTCTGATGCCTACACCTTC
TRBV4-3	-	TRBJ1-3	-	CASSQEVQASGNTIYF	TGCGCCAGCAGCCAAGAAGTTCAGGCCTCTGGAAACACCATATATTTT
TRBV18	TRBD1	TRBJ1-5	-	CASSPGTGPSNQPQHF	TGTGCCAGCTCACCAGGGACAGGGCCTAGCAATCAGCCCCAGCATTTT
TRBV2	-	TRBJ1-1	once	CATQDLGVGRTEAFF	TGTGCCACACAAGATTTAGGGGTCGGTCGGACTGAAGCTTTCTTT
TRBV13	TRBD2	TRBJ2-1	-	CASSFRLAENNEQFF	TGTGCCAGCAGCTTTCGGCTAGCGGAGAACAATGAGCAGTTCTTC
TRBV27	-	TRBJ1-5	-	CASSSSVNQPQHF	TGTGCCAGCAGTTCCAGCGTCAATCAGCCCCAGCATTTT
TRBV27	-	TRBJ2-7	-	CASSLISAGKHEQYF	TGTGCCAGCAGTTTAATCTCGGCAGGGAAGCACGAGCAGTACTTC
TRBV7-8	-	TRBJ1-2	once	CASSLRGSLLNYGYTF	TGTGCCAGCAGCTTAAGGGGCAGCCTCTTAAACTATGGCTACACCTTC
TRBV14	-	TRBJ1-1	-	CASSQERTANTEAFF	TGTGCCAGCAGCCAAGAGCGGACAGCGAACACTGAAGCTTTCTTT
TRBV7-2	-	TRBJ2-2	-	CASSSTWNTGELFF	TGTGCCAGCAGCTCCACTTGGAACACCGGGGAGCTGTTTTTT
TRBV11-3	TRBD2	TRBJ2-1	-	CASSYQGLAGGNEQFF	TGTGCCAGCAGCTATCAAGGACTAGCGGGAGGCAATGAGCAGTTCTTC
TRBV3-1/TRBV3-2	-	TRBJ2-2	-	CASSQDSTGLWGLFF	TGTGCCAGCAGCCAAGATTCGACAGGCCTATGGGGGCTGTTTTTT
TRBV2	TRBD1	TRBJ1-2	-	CASIRETGSGYTF	TGTGCCAGCATTCGGGAGACAGGGAGCGGCTACACCTTC
TRBV12-3/TRBV12-4	-	TRBJ1-3	-	CASSLYNTIYF	TGTGCCAGCAGTTTATATAACACCATATATTTT
TRBV2	-	TRBJ1-2	-	CASSPNSYYGYTF	TGTGCCAGCAGCCCTAACAGCTACTATGGCTACACCTTC
TRBV3-1/TRBV3-2	-	TRBJ1-1	-	CASSQVSGRAEAFF	TGTGCCAGCAGCCAAGTCTCCGGTCGGGCTGAAGCTTTCTTT
TRBV7-2	-	TRBJ2-1	few	CASSLGGGTEQFF	TGTGCCAGCAGCTTAGGAGGGGGTACTGAGCAGTTCTTC
TRBV27	-	TRBJ1-2	-	CASSIGRNYGYTF	TGTGCCAGCAGTATTGGTAGAAACTATGGCTACACCTTC
TRBV9	-	TRBJ1-1	once	CASSEGTEAFF	TGTGCCAGCAGCGAGGGGACTGAAGCTTTCTTT
TRBV27	-	TRBJ1-1	-	CASATGLGRGSTEAFF	TGTGCCAGCGCCACCGGTTTAGGGCGGGGGAGCACTGAAGCTTTCTTT
TRBV12-3/TRBV12-4	-	TRBJ1-2	-	CASRNPRGGYTF	TGTGCCAGCAGGAACCCTCGGGGTGGCTACACCTTC
TRBV7-9	-	TRBJ1-1	-	CASRFLTGNTEAFF	TGTGCCAGCAGGTTCTTGACAGGGAACACTGAAGCTTTCTTT
TRBV30	TRBD1	TRBJ2-4	-	CAWSIRTGWDIQYF	TGTGCCTGGAGTATACGGACAGGGTGGGACATTCAGTACTTC
TRBV4-3	-	TRBJ2-3	-	CASSAVIVGHSNTDTQYF	TGCGCCAGCAGTGCAGTTATAGTGGGACACAGCAACACAGATACGCAGTATTTT